This T cell receptor (beta chain) originates from a study of blood T cell repertoires in COVID-19. Study information: Samples representing acute and convalescent COVID-19 were sourced from the United States, Italy and Spain. T cells, B-cell-depleted T cells, or PBMCs provided the cDNA or gDNA that served as material.

The CDR3 is made up of 15 amino acids. J lost 6 bases, V lost 5 bases, and 7 bases had no gene match. Germline V gene data show CDR1 as SGHTA and CDR2 as FQGNSA. Seattle's cohort entered during active infection and was followed longitudinally. This clone was detected only once. Assay used: immunoSEQ multiplex PCR; TCRdb lists only in-frame clones, some missing. The profile shows over 200,000 clones, around 89% of them singletons. The clonotype was recovered from a man aged 25-45 years with COVID-19, enrolled during active disease. The rearrangement links TRBV7-2 to TRBJ1-4; TRBD1 matches at 9 bases. Sequenced input: peripheral blood. The CDR3 DNA reads TGTGCCAGCAGCACGGGGACAGGGATGGATGAAAAACTGTTTTTT. It encodes CASSTGTGMDEKLFF.